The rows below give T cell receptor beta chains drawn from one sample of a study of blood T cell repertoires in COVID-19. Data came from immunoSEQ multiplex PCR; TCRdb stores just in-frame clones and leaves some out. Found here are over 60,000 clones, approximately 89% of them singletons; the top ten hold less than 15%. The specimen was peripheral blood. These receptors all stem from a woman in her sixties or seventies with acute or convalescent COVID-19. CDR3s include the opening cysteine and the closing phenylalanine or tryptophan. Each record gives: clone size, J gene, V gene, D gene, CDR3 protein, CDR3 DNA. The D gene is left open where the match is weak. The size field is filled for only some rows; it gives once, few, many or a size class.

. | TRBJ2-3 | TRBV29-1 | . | CSVVRGSTDTQYF | TGCAGCGTTGTTCGAGGGAGCACAGATACGCAGTATTTT
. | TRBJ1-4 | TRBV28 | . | CASSLSEAKKLFF | TGTGCCAGCAGTCTTAGTGAGGCAAAAAAACTGTTTTTT
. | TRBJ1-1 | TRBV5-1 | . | CASSRLIAANTEAFF | TGCGCCAGCAGCCGTTTAATAGCAGCGAACACTGAAGCTTTCTTT
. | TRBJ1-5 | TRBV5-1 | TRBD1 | CASSLAGQGDQPQHF | TGCGCCAGCAGCTTGGCCGGACAGGGAGATCAGCCCCAGCATTTT
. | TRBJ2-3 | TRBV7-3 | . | CASSRDTSTDTQYF | TGTGCCAGCAGCCGGGACACCAGCACAGATACGCAGTATTTT
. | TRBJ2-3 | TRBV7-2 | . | CASSPLPGTDTQYF | TGTGCCAGCAGCCCACTGCCGGGGACAGATACGCAGTATTTT
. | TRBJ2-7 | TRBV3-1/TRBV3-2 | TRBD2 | CASSHRPGLAGGRLYEQYF | TGTGCCAGCAGCCATCGTCCGGGACTAGCGGGGGGGCGTCTCTACGAGCAGTACTTC
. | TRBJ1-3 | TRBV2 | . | CASSARANTIYF | TGTGCCAGCAGTGCGAGGGCTAACACCATATATTTT
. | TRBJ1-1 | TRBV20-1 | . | CSAAQASEAFF | TGCAGTGCTGCTCAGGCGTCTGAAGCTTTCTTT
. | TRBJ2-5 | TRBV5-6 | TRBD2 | CASSLSGVETQYF | TGTGCCAGCAGCCTTAGCGGGGTAGAGACCCAGTACTTC
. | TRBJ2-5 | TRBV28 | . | CASGGPSAETQYF | TGTGCCAGCGGGGGCCCCAGCGCAGAGACCCAGTACTTC
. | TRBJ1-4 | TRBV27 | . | CASSGAGNNEKLFF | TGTGCCAGCAGTGGGGCGGGAAATAATGAAAAACTGTTTTTT
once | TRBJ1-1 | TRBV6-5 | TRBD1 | CASTSDRDTEAFF | TGTGCCAGCACTAGCGACAGGGACACTGAAGCTTTCTTT
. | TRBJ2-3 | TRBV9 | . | CASSVVESTDTQYF | TGTGCCAGCAGCGTCGTTGAGAGCACAGATACGCAGTATTTT
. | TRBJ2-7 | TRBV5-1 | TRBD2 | CASSLGGGVYEQYF | TGCGCCAGCAGCTTGGGCGGGGGGGTCTACGAGCAGTACTTC
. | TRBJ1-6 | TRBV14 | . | CASSQDLAGGRDSPLHF | TGTGCCAGCAGCCAAGATCTGGCCGGGGGTCGCGATTCACCCCTCCACTTT
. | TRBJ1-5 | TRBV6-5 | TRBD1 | CASTRTGDSNQPQHF | TGTGCCAGCACCCGGACAGGGGATAGCAATCAGCCCCAGCATTTT
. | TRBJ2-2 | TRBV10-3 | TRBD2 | CAIRAGTSPGELFF | TGTGCCATCAGGGCCGGGACTAGCCCCGGGGAGCTGTTTTTT
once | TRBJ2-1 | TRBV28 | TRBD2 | CASSSPLAGVYNEQFF | TGTGCCAGCAGTTCCCCGCTAGCGGGGGTCTACAATGAGCAGTTCTTC
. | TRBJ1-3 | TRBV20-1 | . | CSVLTGNTIYF | TGCAGTGTACTGACTGGAAACACCATATATTTT
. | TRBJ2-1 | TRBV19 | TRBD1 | CASSGTGVNEQFF | TGTGCCAGTTCCGGGACAGGGGTCAATGAGCAGTTCTTC
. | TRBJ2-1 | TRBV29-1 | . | CSVDPGYNEQFF | TGCAGCGTTGATCCCGGGTACAATGAGCAGTTCTTC
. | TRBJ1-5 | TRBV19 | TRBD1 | CASTPGGVRQPQHF | TGTGCCAGTACCCCAGGGGGAGTACGCCAGCCCCAGCATTTT
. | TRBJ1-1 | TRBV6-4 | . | CASAVRKAFF | TGTGCCAGCGCGGTAAGGAAAGCTTTCTTT
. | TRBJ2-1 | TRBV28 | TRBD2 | CASSPPAGDYNEQFF | TGTGCCAGCAGTCCGCCGGCGGGGGACTACAATGAGCAGTTCTTC
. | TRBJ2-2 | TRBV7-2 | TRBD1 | CASSSQGSGTGELFF | TGTGCCAGCAGCTCACAGGGGAGTGGGACCGGGGAGCTGTTTTTT
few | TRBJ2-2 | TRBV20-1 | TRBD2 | CSASPPGGTNTGELFF | TGCAGTGCTAGTCCCCCGGGGGGGACGAACACCGGGGAGCTGTTTTTT
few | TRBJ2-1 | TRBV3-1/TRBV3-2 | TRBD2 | CASSQARGSGGNEQFF | TGTGCCAGCAGCCAAGCCCGGGGTAGCGGGGGCAATGAGCAGTTCTTC
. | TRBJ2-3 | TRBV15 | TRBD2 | CATSRDLRGGQDTQYF | TGTGCCACCAGCAGAGATCTACGGGGGGGCCAAGATACGCAGTATTTT
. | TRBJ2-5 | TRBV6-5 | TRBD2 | CASRRIAGVGETQYF | TGTGCCAGCAGGCGCATAGCGGGGGTTGGGGAGACCCAGTACTTC
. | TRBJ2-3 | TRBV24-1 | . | CATSDFGETTQYF | TGTGCCACCAGTGATTTTGGAGAGACCACGCAGTATTTT
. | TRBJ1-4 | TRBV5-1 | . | CASSPTPGETNEKLFF | TGCGCCAGCAGCCCGACCCCGGGGGAAACTAATGAAAAACTGTTTTTT
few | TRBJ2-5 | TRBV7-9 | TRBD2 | CASSPPTSGGYQETQYF | TGTGCCAGCAGCCCCCCTACGTCCGGGGGGTACCAAGAGACCCAGTACTTC
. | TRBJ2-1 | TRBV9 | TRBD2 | CASSVEPAGDEQFF | TGTGCCAGCAGCGTGGAGCCTGCGGGAGATGAGCAGTTCTTC
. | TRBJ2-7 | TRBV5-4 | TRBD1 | CASSLSGQGAARQYF | TGTGCCAGCAGCTTGTCCGGTCAGGGGGCTGCGAGGCAGTACTTC
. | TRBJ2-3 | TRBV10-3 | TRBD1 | CAISEWDRGSTDTQYF | TGTGCCATCAGTGAGTGGGACAGGGGTAGCACAGATACGCAGTATTTT
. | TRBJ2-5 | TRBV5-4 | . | CASSLEPGQETQYF | TGTGCCAGCAGCTTGGAACCGGGCCAAGAGACCCAGTACTTC